This T cell receptor beta chain was sequenced in a study of response to subunit inactivated influenza vaccine. Trimming shortened V by 6 bases and J by 1 base, and 13 bases separated the two germline ends. The CDR3 is made up of 14 amino acids. This clonotype has just one count. TCRdb analysed the RT-PCR reads with MiXCR anew, one entry per CDR3 protein. This sample carries about 540,000 distinct CDR3 sequences, under 30% of them seen once, and the ten largest clones take 2.5% to 3%. The same data also contributed to another study, on T cells expressing NK-cell markers. That work contributes: For TCR beta, cDNA was produced by 5'RACE template switching with UMIs. Serological testing identified seven of the eight sequenced donors as HCMV-seropositive and one as seronegative. Alpha-beta TCR T cells were the sole sorting target in several experiments, owing to an anti-gamma-delta TCR antibody. Dominant NKG2C+ clonotypes accounted for roughly 1.0-7.0% of CD8+ T cells in 5 to 7 donors. Clarity on HCMV specificity was lacking for the expanded NKG2C+ T cell clones.

The sequence was collected from a man aged 50-59 years who received an inactivated influenza vaccine. The specimen comprised CD4+ T cells sorted from PBMCs, sampled 12 days after vaccination. This sequence joins TRBV12-3 or TRBV12-4 and TRBJ2-7; D is ambiguous. The CDR3 region has the DNA TGTGCCAGCAGGTGGCGCTTGGGGTCCTACGAGCAGTACTTC. Amino acid sequence: CASRWRLGSYEQYF.